This paragraph reports one T cell receptor (beta chain). Its antigen is as yet unknown. The sample belongs to a study of cytomegalovirus exposure and HLA in healthy donors. The CDR3 contains 13 residues. Germline V gene sequence: CDR1 LNHDA, CDR2 SQIVND (reference sequence). After removal of 4 bases from V and 4 bases from J, the junction contained 3 bases not matched to a gene. Study observations and caveats: Data from an earlier analysis indicated that most TCR beta V segments were productive either about 87% or about 30% of the time. An analysis that came later showed most CMV-associated TCR beta chains appearing HLA-restricted. Associated with HLA alleles at 0.05 false discovery rate in a later analysis were about 17,000 TCR beta sequences. Cytomegalovirus association was listed for approximately 160 TCR beta chains.

The study ran its PCR with 60 Vbeta and 13 Jbeta primers. Method: immunoSEQ multiplex PCR; TCRdb's copy keeps in-frame clones and lacks some. The sample includes about 87,000 clones, 74% seen only once; the top ten take about a fifth. The TCR comes from a man between 25 and 39 years old in good health and CMV-seropositive. Sequenced sample: PBMCs. The chain has TRBV19 and TRBJ2-7; 8 bases are a match to TRBD2. Here the CDR3 reads CASSTGGWYEQYF. DNA for the CDR3: TGTGCCAGTAGTACGGGAGGGTGGTACGAGCAGTACTTC.